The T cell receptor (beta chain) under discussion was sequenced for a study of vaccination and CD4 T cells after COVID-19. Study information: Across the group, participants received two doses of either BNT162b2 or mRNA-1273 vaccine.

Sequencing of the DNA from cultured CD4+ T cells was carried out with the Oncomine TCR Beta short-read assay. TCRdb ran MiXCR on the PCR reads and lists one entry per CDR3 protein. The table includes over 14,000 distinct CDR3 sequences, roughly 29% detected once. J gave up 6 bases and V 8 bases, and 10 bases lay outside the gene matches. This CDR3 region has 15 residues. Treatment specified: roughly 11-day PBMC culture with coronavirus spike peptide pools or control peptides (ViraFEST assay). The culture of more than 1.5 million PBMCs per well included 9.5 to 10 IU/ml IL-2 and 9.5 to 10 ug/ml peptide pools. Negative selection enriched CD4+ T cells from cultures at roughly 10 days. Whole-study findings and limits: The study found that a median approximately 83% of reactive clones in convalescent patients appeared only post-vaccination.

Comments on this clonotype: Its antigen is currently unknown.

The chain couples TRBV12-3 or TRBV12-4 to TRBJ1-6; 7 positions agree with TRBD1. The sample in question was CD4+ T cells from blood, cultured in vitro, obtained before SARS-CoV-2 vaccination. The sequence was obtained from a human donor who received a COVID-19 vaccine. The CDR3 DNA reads TGTGCCAGCCTACCCGCGGGACAGATTAATTCACCCCTCCACTTT. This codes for CASLPAGQINSPLHF.